The subject of this entry is one TCR beta chain. The data were obtained in a study of blood T cell repertoires in COVID-19. Study-level information: Acute and convalescent COVID-19 samples came from the United States, Italy and Spain. The cDNA or gDNA used as material had been derived from T cells, B-cell-depleted T cells, or PBMCs.

In the source study's methods: Researchers report that nucleated cell counts were estimated from reference gene primer amplification. Using immunoSEQ multiplex PCR, the repertoire was profiled, and TCRdb retains in-frame clones only, with some absent. V and J calls and clone size are as listed in that table; D and trimming were resolved from the DNA. Of 150,000 to 160,000 clones listed, nearly 80% are singletons. The CDR3 contains 14 residues. Germline V lookup: CDR1 LNHDA, CDR2 SQIVND (reference sequence). The V gene lost 5 bases and the J gene lost 0 bases, with 5 bases spanning the gap. The TCR sequence derives from an elderly man with acute or convalescent COVID-19. The J gene is TRBJ2-6, the V gene TRBV19; no definite D call. Sequencing was performed on peripheral blood. This CDR3 reads CASSFLSGANVLTF. CDR3 DNA: TGTGCCAGTAGTTTCCTCTCTGGGGCCAACGTCCTGACTTTC.